This entry describes one T cell receptor beta chain. Original methodology: For nucleated cells, counts were estimated from reference gene primer amplification. TCRdb keeps only in-frame clones here, not all; method: immunoSEQ multiplex PCR. V and J calls and clone size follow that table, whereas D and trimming were derived from the DNA. The sample gives about 220,000 clones, roughly 90% of which show up once; about 2.6% is in the top ten. The data belong to a study of blood T cell repertoires in COVID-19. About the study: Both acute and convalescent COVID-19 samples were obtained from the United States, Italy and Spain.

Categorization into cohorts depended on clinical history that participants reported. Cohort 3 recovered donors had two negative PCRs, clearance, or symptom resolution. Germline V gene data show CDR1 as WSHSY and CDR2 as SAAADI. V lost 3 bases, J lost 4 bases, and 8 bases stayed unmatched. The CDR3 covers 16 residues. This chain connects TRBV10-2 to TRBJ2-2; the match to TRBD1 covers 7 bases. Sequences were obtained from PBMCs or T cells enriched from blood (not recorded which). This clonotype was obtained from a woman in her twenties or thirties who had recovered from COVID-19. The CDR3 region is CASSEHRDRSTGELFF. The CDR3 DNA reads TGCGCCAGCAGTGAACACCGGGACAGATCCACCGGGGAGCTGTTTTTT.